The T cell receptor beta chain described here comes from a study of blood T cells in healthy people across ages. Germline-derived CDR1 and CDR2 are LGHNA and YSLEER. Trimming stripped 0 bases from V and 3 bases from J, with 12 bases between. The CDR3 contains 15 residues. The authors ran a second PCR of about 7 to 11 cycles using a sample-barcoded 5' primer and a J-beta primer mix. TCRdb fed the 5' RACE reads into MiXCR, producing one record per CDR3 protein. The sample includes around 2 million distinct CDR3 sequences, about two fifths of them seen just once. The clonotype was recovered from a human donor in good health. The chain combines TRBV4-3 with TRBJ2-7; maybe TRBD2 (5 bases). The sequencing input was blood. The CDR3 DNA reads as TGCGCCAGCAGCCAAGATTATACTAGAGTCTACGAGCAGTACTTC. This translates into CASSQDYTRVYEQYF.